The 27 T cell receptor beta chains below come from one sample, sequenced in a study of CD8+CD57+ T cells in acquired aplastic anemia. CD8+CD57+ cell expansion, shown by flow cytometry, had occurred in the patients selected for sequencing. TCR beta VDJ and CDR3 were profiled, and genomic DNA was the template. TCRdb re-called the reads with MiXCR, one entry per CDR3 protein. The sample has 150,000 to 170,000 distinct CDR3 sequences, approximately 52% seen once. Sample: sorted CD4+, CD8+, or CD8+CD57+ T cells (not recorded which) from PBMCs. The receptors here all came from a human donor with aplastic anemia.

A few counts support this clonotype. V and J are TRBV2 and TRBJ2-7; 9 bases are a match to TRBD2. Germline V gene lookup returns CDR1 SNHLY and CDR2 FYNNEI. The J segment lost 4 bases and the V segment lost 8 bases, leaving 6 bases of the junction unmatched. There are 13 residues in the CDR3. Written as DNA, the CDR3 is TGTGCCAGCTGGACAGCGGGAGGTTACGAGCAGTACTTC. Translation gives CASWTAGGYEQYF.

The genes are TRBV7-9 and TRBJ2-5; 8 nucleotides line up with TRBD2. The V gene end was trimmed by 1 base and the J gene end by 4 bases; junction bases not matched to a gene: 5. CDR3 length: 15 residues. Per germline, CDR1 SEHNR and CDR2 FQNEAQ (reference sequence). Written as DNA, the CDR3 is TGTGCCAGCAGCTTAGGGACCGGGGGGGCAGAGACCCAGTACTTC. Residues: CASSLGTGGAETQYF.

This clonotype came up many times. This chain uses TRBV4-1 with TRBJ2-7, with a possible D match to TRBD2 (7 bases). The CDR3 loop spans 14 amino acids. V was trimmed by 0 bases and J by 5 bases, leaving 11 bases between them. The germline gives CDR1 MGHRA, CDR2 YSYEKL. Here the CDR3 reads CASSQEGGQHEQYF. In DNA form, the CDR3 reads TGCGCCAGCAGCCAAGAGGGGGGGCAGCACGAGCAGTACTTC.

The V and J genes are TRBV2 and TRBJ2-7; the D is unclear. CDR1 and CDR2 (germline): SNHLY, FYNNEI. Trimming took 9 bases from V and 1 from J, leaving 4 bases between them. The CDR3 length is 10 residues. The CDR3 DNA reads TGTGCCAGTGAGTCCTACGAGCAGTACTTC. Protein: CASESYEQYF.

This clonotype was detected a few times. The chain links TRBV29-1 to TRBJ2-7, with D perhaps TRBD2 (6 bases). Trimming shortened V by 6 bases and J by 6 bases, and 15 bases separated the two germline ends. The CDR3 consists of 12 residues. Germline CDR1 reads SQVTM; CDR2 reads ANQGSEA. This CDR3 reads CSVGPSVGEQYF. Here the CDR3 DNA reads TGCAGCGTGGGGCCTAGCGTCGGCGAGCAGTACTTC.

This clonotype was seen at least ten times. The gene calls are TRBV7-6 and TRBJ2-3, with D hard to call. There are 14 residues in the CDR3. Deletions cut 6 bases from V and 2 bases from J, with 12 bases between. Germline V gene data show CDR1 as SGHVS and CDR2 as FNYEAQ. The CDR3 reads CASRQDGYTDTQYF. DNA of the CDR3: TGTGCCAGCAGGCAGGACGGTTACACAGATACGCAGTATTTT.

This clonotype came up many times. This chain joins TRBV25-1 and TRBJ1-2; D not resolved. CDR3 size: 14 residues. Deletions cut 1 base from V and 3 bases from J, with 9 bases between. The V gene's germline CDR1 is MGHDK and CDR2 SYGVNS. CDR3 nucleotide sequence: TGTGCCAGCAGTGAATCCGAAGATTACTATGGCTACACCTTC. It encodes CASSESEDYYGYTF.

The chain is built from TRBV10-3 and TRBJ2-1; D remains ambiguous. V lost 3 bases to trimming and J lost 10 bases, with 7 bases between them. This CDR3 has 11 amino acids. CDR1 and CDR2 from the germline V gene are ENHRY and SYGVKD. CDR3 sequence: CAISDGDEQFF. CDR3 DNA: TGTGCCATCAGTGACGGAGACGAGCAGTTCTTC.

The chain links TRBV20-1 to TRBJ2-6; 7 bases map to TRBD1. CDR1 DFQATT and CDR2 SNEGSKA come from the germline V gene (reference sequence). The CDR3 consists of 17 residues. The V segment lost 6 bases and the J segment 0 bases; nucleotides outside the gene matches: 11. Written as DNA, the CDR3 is TGCAGTGCCAGATTGGACAGGCTGGGCTCTGGGGCCAACGTCCTGACTTTC. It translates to CSARLDRLGSGANVLTF.

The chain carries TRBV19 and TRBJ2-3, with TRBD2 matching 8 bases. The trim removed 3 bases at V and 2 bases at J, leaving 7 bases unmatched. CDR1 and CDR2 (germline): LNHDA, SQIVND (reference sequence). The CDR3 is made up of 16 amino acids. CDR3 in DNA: TGTGCCAGTAGTATGGCCACTAGCGGTCACACAGATACGCAGTATTTT. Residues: CASSMATSGHTDTQYF.

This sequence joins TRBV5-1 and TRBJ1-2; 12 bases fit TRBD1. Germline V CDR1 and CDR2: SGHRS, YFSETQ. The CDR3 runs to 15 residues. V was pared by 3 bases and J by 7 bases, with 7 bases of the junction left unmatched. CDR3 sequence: CASSWTGTGGPGYTF. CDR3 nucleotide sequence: TGCGCCAGCAGCTGGACCGGGACAGGGGGCCCTGGCTACACCTTC.

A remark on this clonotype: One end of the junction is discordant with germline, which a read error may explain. In DNA form, the CDR3 reads TGCAGTGTGCCCTACACTCAAGCTTTCTTT. This codes for CSVPYTQAFF. The rearrangement links TRBV20-1 to TRBJ1-1; D call uncertain. The CDR3 is 10 amino acids. Per the germline V gene, CDR1 is DFQATT and CDR2 is SNEGSKA (reference sequence).

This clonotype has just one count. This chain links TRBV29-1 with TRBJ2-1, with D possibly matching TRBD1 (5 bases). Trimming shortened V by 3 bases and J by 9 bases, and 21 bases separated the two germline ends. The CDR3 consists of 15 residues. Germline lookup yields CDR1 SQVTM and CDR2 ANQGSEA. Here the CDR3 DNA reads TGCAGCGTTGATCTTACAGGTGTAACCGACCGTGAGCAGTTCTTC. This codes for CSVDLTGVTDREQFF.

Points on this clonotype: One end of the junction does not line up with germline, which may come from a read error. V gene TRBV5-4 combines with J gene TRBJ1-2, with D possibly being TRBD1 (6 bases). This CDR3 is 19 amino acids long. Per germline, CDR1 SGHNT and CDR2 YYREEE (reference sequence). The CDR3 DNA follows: TGCGCCAGCAGCTTGGGACCAAGGGACACCAGATCTCCAAACTATGGCTACACCTTC. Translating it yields CASSLGPRDTRSPNYGYTF.

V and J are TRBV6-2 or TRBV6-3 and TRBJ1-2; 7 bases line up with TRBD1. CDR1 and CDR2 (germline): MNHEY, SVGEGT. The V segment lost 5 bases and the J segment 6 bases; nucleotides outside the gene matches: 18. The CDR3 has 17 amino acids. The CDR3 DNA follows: TGTGCCAGCAGTCCCTTTTGGACCTCAGGGACAGTCGATGGCTACACCTTC. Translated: CASSPFWTSGTVDGYTF.

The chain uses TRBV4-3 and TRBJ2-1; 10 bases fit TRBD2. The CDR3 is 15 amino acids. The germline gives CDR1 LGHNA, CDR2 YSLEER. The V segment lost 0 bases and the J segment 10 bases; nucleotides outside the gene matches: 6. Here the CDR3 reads CASSQDRSGGAEQFF. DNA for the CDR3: TGCGCCAGCAGCCAAGACCGCAGCGGGGGGGCCGAGCAGTTCTTC.

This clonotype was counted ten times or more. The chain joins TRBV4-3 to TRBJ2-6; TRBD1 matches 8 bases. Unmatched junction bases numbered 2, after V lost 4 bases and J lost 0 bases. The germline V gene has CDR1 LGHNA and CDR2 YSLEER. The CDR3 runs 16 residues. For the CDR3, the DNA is TGCGCCAGCAGCCTGGACAGGGACTCTGGGGCCAACGTCCTGACTTTC. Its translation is CASSLDRDSGANVLTF.

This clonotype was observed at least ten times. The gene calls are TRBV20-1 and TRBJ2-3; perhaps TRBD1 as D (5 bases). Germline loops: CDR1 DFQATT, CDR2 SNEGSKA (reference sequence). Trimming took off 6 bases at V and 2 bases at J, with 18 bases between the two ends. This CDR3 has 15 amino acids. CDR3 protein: CSALEGASHTDTQYF. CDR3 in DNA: TGCAGTGCCCTAGAAGGGGCCTCTCACACAGATACGCAGTATTTT.

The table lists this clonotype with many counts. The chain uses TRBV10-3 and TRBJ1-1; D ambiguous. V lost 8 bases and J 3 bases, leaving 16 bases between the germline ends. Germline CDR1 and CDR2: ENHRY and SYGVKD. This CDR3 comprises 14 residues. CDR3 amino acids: CAIFAGGLDTEAFF. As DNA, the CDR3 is TGTGCCATCTTCGCTGGTGGGTTGGACACTGAAGCTTTCTTT.

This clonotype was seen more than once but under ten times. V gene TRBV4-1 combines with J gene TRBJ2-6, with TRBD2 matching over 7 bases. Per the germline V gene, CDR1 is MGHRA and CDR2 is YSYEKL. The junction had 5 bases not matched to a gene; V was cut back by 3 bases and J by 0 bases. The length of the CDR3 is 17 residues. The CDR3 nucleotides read TGCGCCAGCAGCCATGGGGGGGGACTCTCTGGGGCCAACGTCCTGACTTTC. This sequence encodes CASSHGGGLSGANVLTF.

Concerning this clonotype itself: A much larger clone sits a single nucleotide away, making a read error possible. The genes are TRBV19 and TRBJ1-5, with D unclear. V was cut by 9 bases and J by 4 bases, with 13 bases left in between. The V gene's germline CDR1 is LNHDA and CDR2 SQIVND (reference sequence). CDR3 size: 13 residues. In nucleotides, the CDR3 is TGTGCCAGCAGCCCCAGTCAAAATCAGCCCCAGCATTTT. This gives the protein CASSPSQNQPQHF.

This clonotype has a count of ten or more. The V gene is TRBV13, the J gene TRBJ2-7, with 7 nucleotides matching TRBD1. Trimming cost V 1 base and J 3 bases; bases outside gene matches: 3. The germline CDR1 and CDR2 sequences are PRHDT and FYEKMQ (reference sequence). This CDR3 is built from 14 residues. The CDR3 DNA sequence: TGTGCCAGCAGCTTAGTGGGACAGTTCTACGAGCAGTACTTC. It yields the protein CASSLVGQFYEQYF.

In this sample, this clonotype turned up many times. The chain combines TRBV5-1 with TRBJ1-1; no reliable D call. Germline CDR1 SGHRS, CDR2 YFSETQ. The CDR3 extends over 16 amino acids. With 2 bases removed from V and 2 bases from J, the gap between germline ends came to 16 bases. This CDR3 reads CASSFNLPGPNTEAFF. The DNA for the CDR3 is TGCGCCAGCAGCTTTAACCTACCCGGGCCAAACACTGAAGCTTTCTTT.

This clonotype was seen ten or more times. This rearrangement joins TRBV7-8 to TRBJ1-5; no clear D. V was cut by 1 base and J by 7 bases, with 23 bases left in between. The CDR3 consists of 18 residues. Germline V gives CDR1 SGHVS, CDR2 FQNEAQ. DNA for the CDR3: TGTGCCAGCAGCTTAGTGGTGGAGGATGAGGGCTTTCGACAGCCCCAGCATTTT. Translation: CASSLVVEDEGFRQPQHF.

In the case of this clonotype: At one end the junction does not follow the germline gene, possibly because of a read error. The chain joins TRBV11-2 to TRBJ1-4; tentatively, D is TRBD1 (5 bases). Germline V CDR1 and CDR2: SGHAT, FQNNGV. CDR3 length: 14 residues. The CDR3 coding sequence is TGTGCCTGCAGCCCAAGACAGAATAATGAAAAACTGTTTTTT. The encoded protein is CACSPRQNNEKLFF.

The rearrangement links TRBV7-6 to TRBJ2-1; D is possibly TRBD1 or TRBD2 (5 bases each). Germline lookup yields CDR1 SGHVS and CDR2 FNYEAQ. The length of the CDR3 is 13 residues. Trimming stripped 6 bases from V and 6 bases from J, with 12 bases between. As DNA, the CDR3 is TGTGCCAGCAGGACCCGGGACCGCAATGAGCAGTTCTTC. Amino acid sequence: CASRTRDRNEQFF.

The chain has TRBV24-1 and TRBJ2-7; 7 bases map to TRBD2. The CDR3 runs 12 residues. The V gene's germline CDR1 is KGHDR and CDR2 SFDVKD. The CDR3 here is CAPSTSSYEQYF. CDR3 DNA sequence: TGTGCTCCATCGACTAGCAGCTACGAGCAGTACTTC.